Listed below are T cell receptor beta chains from one sample, sequenced in a study of cytomegalovirus exposure and HLA in healthy donors. Clones were read by immunoSEQ multiplex PCR, and TCRdb kept only the in-frame ones, dropping some. Of over 90,000 clones in the sample, roughly four fifths were seen once. Sequencing was performed on PBMCs. The receptor set was obtained from a man between 35 and 55 years old in good health and CMV-seronegative. Each CDR3 is given with its conserved first and last residue. The D gene is left open where the match is weak. Rows give clone size only sometimes, using once, few, many, or a class for an expanded clone.

>TRBV2|-|few|TRBJ1-1
TGTGCCAGCAGCTTTCTTACAGGCGGTAACACTGAAGCTTTCTTT
CASSFLTGGNTEAFF
>TRBV29-1|-|once|TRBJ2-7
TGCAGCGTTGAAGATTCCCCCGGGGGAAGAGACGAGCAGTACTTC
CSVEDSPGGRDEQYF
>TRBV2|TRBD2|-|TRBJ2-5
TGTGCCAGCAGACTTCGGACTAGCGGGGGGGAGACCCAGTACTTC
CASRLRTSGGETQYF
>TRBV18|TRBD2|-|TRBJ2-5
TGTGCCAGCTCACCAAGGGAGCGGGGGCCCCAAGAGACCCAGTACTTC
CASSPRERGPQETQYF
>TRBV6-6|-|once|TRBJ2-3
TGTGCCAGCAGTCAGGGACATAGCTCAGATACGCAGTATTTT
CASSQGHSSDTQYF
>TRBV27|TRBD2|-|TRBJ2-3
TGTGCCAGCAGTCCCTCGGCGGGGGAAACCACAGATACGCAGTATTTT
CASSPSAGETTDTQYF
>TRBV4-3|TRBD1|-|TRBJ2-7
TGCGCCAGCAGCCACTTACCGGGACAGGGGGCTTCCGAGCAGTACTTC
CASSHLPGQGASEQYF
>TRBV4-1|-|few|TRBJ1-6
TGCGCCAGCAGCCTCGACAGTTTTAATTCACCCCTCCACTTT
CASSLDSFNSPLHF
>TRBV7-9|-|-|TRBJ1-1
TGTGCCAGCAGCTTAACAGCCAGGAACACTGAAGCTTTCTTT
CASSLTARNTEAFF
>TRBV29-1|-|few|TRBJ1-4
TGCAGCGTTGCTCGCTGGGGCACCGATAATGAAAAACTGTTTTTT
CSVARWGTDNEKLFF
>TRBV5-1|-|-|TRBJ1-4
TGCGCCAGCAGGAGGTGGGCAACTAATGAAAAACTGTTTTTT
CASRRWATNEKLFF
>TRBV28|-|-|TRBJ1-3
TGTGCCAGCACGTGGAGGGGTTCTGGAAACACCATATATTTT
CASTWRGSGNTIYF
>TRBV19|TRBD1|-|TRBJ2-7
TGTGCCAGTAGGCCGGGACAGGGACCCTACGAGCAGTACTTC
CASRPGQGPYEQYF
>TRBV6-5|-|many|TRBJ1-1
TGTGCCAGCAGTTACGGGGGCAGGAACACTGAAGCTTTCTTT
CASSYGGRNTEAFF
>TRBV6-5|TRBD2|-|TRBJ2-1
TGTGCCAGCAGCCCTACTAGCGGGGGGGCCGTGGAGCAGTTCTTC
CASSPTSGGAVEQFF
>TRBV18|TRBD1|-|TRBJ1-4
TGTGCCAGCTCACTCGGACAGGCTGCAACTAATGAAAAACTGTTTTTT
CASSLGQAATNEKLFF
>TRBV9|TRBD2|few|TRBJ2-2
TGTGCCAGCAGCTTACCCGGGACTAGCGGTAACACCGGGGAGCTGTTTTTT
CASSLPGTSGNTGELFF
>TRBV19|-|-|TRBJ2-5
TGTGCCAGTAGTATGGGGCAGAACCAAGAGACCCAGTACTTC
CASSMGQNQETQYF
>TRBV5-4|TRBD1|once|TRBJ2-7
TGTGCCAGCAGCTTGGGACAGGGGCGCGAGCAGTACTTC
CASSLGQGREQYF
>TRBV12-5|-|-|TRBJ2-7
TGTGCTAGTGGGGTGACGGAGAACTACGAGCAGTACTTC
CASGVTENYEQYF
>TRBV5-1|-|-|TRBJ1-1
TGCGCCAGCAGCTTGGCCCCCCCGGGGGACACTGAAGCTTTCTTT
CASSLAPPGDTEAFF
>TRBV5-1|-|-|TRBJ1-2
TGCGCCAGCAGCTTGGCAGGGGCCGATATCTATGGCTACACCTTC
CASSLAGADIYGYTF
>TRBV7-7|TRBD2|-|TRBJ2-5
TGTGCCAGCAGCTTAGCACCGCCGTCTAGCGGGGGGCAAGAGACCCAGTACTTC
CASSLAPPSSGGQETQYF
>TRBV6-1|-|few|TRBJ1-4
TGTGCCAGCAGCGACTGGGGAGTTAATGAAAAACTGTTTTTT
CASSDWGVNEKLFF
>TRBV20-1|-|-|TRBJ1-4
TGCAGTGCTGCCAACAGGGCCAAACTGTTTTTT
CSAANRAKLFF
>TRBV5-6|-|-|TRBJ2-7
TGTGCCAGCAGCTTGCCAGGGGCGAATTTCTACGAGCAGTACTTC
CASSLPGANFYEQYF
>TRBV28|TRBD1|-|TRBJ1-2
TGTGCCAGCAGTCTTGGACAGGGCTATGGCTACACCTTC
CASSLGQGYGYTF
>TRBV5-1|TRBD1|-|TRBJ2-1
TGCGCCAGCAGCGCACAGGGGGCCGCCTACAATGAGCAGTTCTTC
CASSAQGAAYNEQFF
>TRBV27|TRBD1|few|TRBJ2-7
TGTGCCAGCGGGACCGGGACAGGGAAGGTCGAGCAGTACTTC
CASGTGTGKVEQYF
>TRBV6-5|TRBD1|-|TRBJ1-1
TGTGCCAGCAGGGCGACAGGGGGGCTTGAAGCTTTCTTT
CASRATGGLEAFF
>TRBV18|-|-|TRBJ1-1
TGTGCCTCCAGGGAGGGACGGTCTGAAGCTTTCTTT
CASREGRSEAFF
>TRBV27|-|-|TRBJ2-2
TGTGCCAGCAGCCGAGGACGAGCGGGCGACATTAACACCGGGGAGCTGTTTTTT
CASSRGRAGDINTGELFF
>TRBV7-2|-|few|TRBJ1-2
TGTGCCAGCAGCCCTCGTGGGAGGGAAACCGGCTACACCTTC
CASSPRGRETGYTF
>TRBV30|TRBD1|many|TRBJ1-4
TGTGCCTGGAGTCGAGGGGGCAATGAAAAACTGTTTTTT
CAWSRGGNEKLFF
>TRBV18|-|-|TRBJ1-1
TGTGCCAGCTCACCAGTTGCAGGCCCGAACACTGAAGCTTTCTTT
CASSPVAGPNTEAFF
>TRBV19|TRBD1|-|TRBJ2-7
TGTGCCAGTAGTCCCTTGGACAGGACCTACGAGCAGTACTTC
CASSPLDRTYEQYF
>TRBV5-1|TRBD2|-|TRBJ2-5
TGCGCCAGCAGCTTGGCCGTAGCGGGGGGGCCTGGAGAGACCCAGTACTTC
CASSLAVAGGPGETQYF
>TRBV6-5|-|few|TRBJ1-5
TGTGCCAGCAGTTACGTCCCCCCAGGGGGCAATCAGCCCCAGCATTTT
CASSYVPPGGNQPQHF
>TRBV7-9|-|-|TRBJ1-4
TGTGCCAGCAGCGCGGGGGACAACTATTCAACTAATGAAAAACTGTTTTTT
CASSAGDNYSTNEKLFF
>TRBV6-1|-|few|TRBJ1-4
TGTGCCAGCAGTGGACAGGAAGCCGAAAAACTGTTTTTT
CASSGQEAEKLFF
>TRBV21-1|-|few|TRBJ2-7
TGTGCCAGCAGCAAATCTCACATCATCTACGAGCAGTACTTC
CASSKSHIIYEQYF
>TRBV20-1|-|few|TRBJ1-1
TGCAGTGCCCGGGGGGACACTGAAGCTTTCTTT
CSARGDTEAFF
>TRBV4-1|-|-|TRBJ1-1
TGCGCCAGCAGCCAATCCGGCCGGGACTTTTCAGCTTTCTTT
CASSQSGRDFSAFF
>TRBV28|-|-|TRBJ1-4
TGTGCCAGCAGTTCGAACACGATCAGTAATGAAAAACTGTTTTTT
CASSSNTISNEKLFF
>TRBV18|-|-|TRBJ1-3
TGTGCCAGCTCACCAGTAAGGGGCGAAGCTGGAAACACCATATATTTT
CASSPVRGEAGNTIYF
>TRBV5-6|-|-|TRBJ1-1
TGTGCCAGCAGCTTGAAGGGGTTCGACACTGGAGCTTTCTTT
CASSLKGFDTGAFF
>TRBV29-1|-|-|TRBJ2-1
TGCAGCGTTGGCGCGCTAGTTTCGGACAATGAGCAGTTCTTC
CSVGALVSDNEQFF
>TRBV9|-|-|TRBJ2-3
TGTGCCAGCAGCGTTCGGGAGATGGGTGGTACGCAGTATTTT
CASSVREMGGTQYF
>TRBV5-1|TRBD2|-|TRBJ2-3
TGCGCCAGCAGCTTGGTGGGAGGGGCCGCAGATACGCAGTATTTT
CASSLVGGAADTQYF
>TRBV19|-|-|TRBJ1-6
TGTGCCAGTAGTAGAACAGGGAAAAGCTCCTATAATTCACCCCTCCACTTT
CASSRTGKSSYNSPLHF
>TRBV6-4|TRBD2|-|TRBJ2-3
TGTGCCAGCAGCCCCGGACTAGCAACAGATACGCAGTATTTT
CASSPGLATDTQYF
>TRBV5-4|-|-|TRBJ2-1
TGTGCCAGCAGCTTTACTAGCTCCTACAATGAGCAGTTCTTC
CASSFTSSYNEQFF
>TRBV13|-|-|TRBJ2-1
TGTGCCAGCAGCCCTTACTGGAGCTCCTACAATGAGCAGTTCTTC
CASSPYWSSYNEQFF
>TRBV18|-|-|TRBJ1-2
TGTGCCAGCTCACCATCAGGGGACTATGGCTACACCTTC
CASSPSGDYGYTF
>TRBV7-6|TRBD2|few|TRBJ2-1
TGTGCCAGCAGCTTAGCGTCCAGCGGGGGGGCTAATGAGCAGTTCTTC
CASSLASSGGANEQFF